These 6 T cell receptor beta chains originate from one sample sequenced in a study of glioma-infiltrating T cells after dendritic cell vaccination. Repertoires were generated with immunoSEQ multiplex PCR, while TCRdb's copy carries only in-frame clones and drops some. The table records approximately 62,000 clones, approximately 86% of them present only once. Indicated time point: after dendritic cell vaccination, including at tumor progression/relapse. The sequences come from blood, collected after dendritic cell vaccination. These receptors originate from a human donor with glioblastoma.

The rearrangement uses TRBV18 and TRBJ2-5, with a tentative D call TRBD2 (6 bases). CDR3 size: 15 residues. The V end lost 1 base, the J end lost 4 bases, and 13 bases lay between the germline ends. CDR1 is KGHSH, CDR2 LQKENI, per germline. The CDR3 DNA is TGTGCCAGCTCACCACGCCCTAGCGTGGTAGAGACCCAGTACTTC. The encoded protein is CASSPRPSVVETQYF.

The chain combines TRBV6-1 with TRBJ1-5, with D uncertain. CDR1 and CDR2 (germline): MNHNS, SASEGT. There are 13 residues in the CDR3. V shed 0 bases and J shed 5 bases, with 5 bases lying between them. CDR3 loop: CASSEAFDQPQHF. The CDR3 DNA is TGTGCCAGCAGTGAAGCTTTCGATCAGCCCCAGCATTTT.

The chain couples TRBV30 to TRBJ1-4; no clear D. V was shortened by 6 bases and J by 6 bases, with 8 bases between the two germline ends. Germline V gene lookup returns CDR1 GTSNPN and CDR2 SVGIG (reference sequence). The CDR3 has 11 residues. CDR3 DNA sequence: TGTGCCTGTAGACGGGATGAAAAACTGTTTTTT. It codes for CACRRDEKLFF.

V usage is TRBV5-1 and J usage is TRBJ1-6, with 9 bases that match TRBD1. Germline V gene sequence: CDR1 SGHRS, CDR2 YFSETQ. CDR3 length: 18 residues. V shed 4 bases, J shed 1 base, and the junction held 9 bases outside the gene matches. CDR3: CASSDTGGAGSYNSPLHF. For the CDR3, the DNA is TGCGCCAGCAGCGATACAGGGGGCGCCGGGTCCTATAATTCACCCCTCCACTTT.

This chain uses TRBV7-8 with TRBJ2-1, with D possibly TRBD2 on 6 matching bases. Germline V gives CDR1 SGHVS, CDR2 FQNEAQ. CDR3 length: 15 residues. Trimming took 4 bases from V and 8 from J, leaving 18 bases between them. This chain's CDR3 is CASSSLGAGLDEQFF. CDR3 nucleotides: TGTGCCAGCAGCTCGCTCGGGGCGGGGTTGGATGAGCAGTTCTTC.

The rearrangement uses TRBV7-2 and TRBJ1-2, with D possibly being TRBD1 (5 bases). CDR1 and CDR2 (germline): SGHTA, FQGNSA. This CDR3 has 13 residues. V shed 5 bases and J shed 0 bases, with 7 bases lying between them. The CDR3 loop is CASSLQANYGYTF. For the CDR3, the DNA is TGTGCCAGCAGCCTACAGGCTAACTATGGCTACACCTTC. Full variable domain (outside the CDR3, taken from reference TRBV7-2 and TRBJ1-2): GAGVSQSPSNKVTEKGKDVELRCDPISGHTALYWYRQSLGQGLEFLIYFQGNSAPDKSGLPSDRFSAERTGGSVSTLTIQRTQQEDSAVYLCASSLQANYGYTFGSGTRLTVV.